Listed here is a single T cell receptor beta chain. The record originates from a study of blood T cell repertoires in COVID-19. Whole-study context: Sites across the United States, Italy and Spain contributed samples from acute and convalescent COVID-19. PBMCs, B-cell-depleted T cells, or T cells provided the cDNA or gDNA that made up the material.

CDR3 length equals 16 residues. In the source study's methods: Cell counts per sample came from amplifying reference gene primers. Sequenced by immunoSEQ multiplex PCR; TCRdb stores in-frame clones only, minus some. V, J and clone size reflect that table, while D and trimming were determined from the DNA. The sample has under 450,000 clones; 81% are singletons. The sequence was collected from a human donor with acute or convalescent COVID-19. The donor label of this sample is uncertain. The chain has TRBV7-5 and TRBJ2-7; the D call in the table, TRBD2, was not verified against the DNA. TRBV7-5 is termed a pseudogene. The sequenced sample consisted of peripheral blood. Written as DNA, the CDR3 is TGTGTCAGAAGCTTATATTTGCGGGGGGCCTCCTACGAGCAGTACTTC. Translated, it gives CVRSLYLRGASYEQYF.